The rows below give T cell receptor beta chains drawn from one sample of a study of beta chain features in type 1 diabetes. This table comes from immunoSEQ multiplex PCR, and its TCRdb copy is limited to in-frame clones, with some not included. Among 600,000 to 750,000 clones listed, around 11% were seen once. The sample taken for sequencing was naive CD4+ T cells from blood. These receptors were collected from a man aged 25 to 45 with type 1 diabetes. Both conserved end residues are part of each CDR3. Each record gives: D gene, clone size, V gene, J gene, CDR3 protein, CDR3 DNA. A D gene is named only where the DNA matches it firmly. A row's size may be missing; if present it is once, few, many or a size class.

>.|few|TRBV6-4|TRBJ1-1
CASSGDRNTEAFF
TGTGCCAGCAGTGGAGACAGGAACACTGAAGCTTTCTTT
>.|.|TRBV18|TRBJ2-5
CASSPLMRETQYF
TGTGCCAGCTCACCACTGATGAGAGAGACCCAGTACTTC
>.|.|TRBV13|TRBJ2-5
CASSLKDSETQYF
TGTGCCAGCAGTCTTAAGGACTCGGAGACCCAGTACTTC
>.|.|TRBV7-2|TRBJ2-2
CASSPQGYTGELFF
TGTGCCAGCAGCCCACAGGGTTATACCGGGGAGCTGTTTTTT
>.|.|TRBV9|TRBJ2-7
CANSNPVNYEQYF
TGTGCCAACAGTAACCCTGTGAACTACGAGCAGTACTTC
>.|few|TRBV5-1|TRBJ2-3
CASSSRTDTDTQYF
TGCGCCAGCAGCTCGAGGACGGATACAGATACGCAGTATTTT
>TRBD1|.|TRBV30|TRBJ1-5
CAWSAGTGGYQPQHF
TGTGCCTGGAGTGCCGGGACAGGGGGCTATCAGCCCCAGCATTTT
>TRBD1|few|TRBV7-2|TRBJ1-5
CASSFGTGLNQPQHF
TGTGCCAGCAGCTTCGGGACAGGCCTCAATCAGCCCCAGCATTTT
>TRBD1|few|TRBV11-2|TRBJ2-5
CASSSPGTVGETQYF
TGTGCCAGCAGCTCCCCCGGGACAGTGGGGGAGACCCAGTACTTC
>.|few|TRBV14|TRBJ1-6
CASSQVQWDSPLHF
TGTGCCAGCAGCCAAGTACAGTGGGATTCACCCCTCCACTTT
>TRBD1|few|TRBV9|TRBJ1-3
CASSAGQGSGNTIYF
TGTGCCAGCAGCGCAGGACAGGGTTCTGGAAACACCATATATTTT
>.|.|TRBV5-4|TRBJ1-4
CASSLLGGGAEKLFF
TGTGCCAGCAGCTTGCTGGGGGGAGGTGCTGAAAAACTGTTTTTT
>TRBD2|few|TRBV29-1|TRBJ2-3
CSVTPSGGSTDTQYF
TGCAGCGTGACCCCTAGCGGGGGTAGCACAGATACGCAGTATTTT
>TRBD2|.|TRBV9|TRBJ2-7
CASSPSAGGPIYEQYF
TGTGCCAGCAGCCCTTCAGCGGGGGGACCTATCTACGAGCAGTACTTC
>.|few|TRBV14|TRBJ1-2
CASSQTRTADGGYTF
TGTGCCAGCAGCCAGACCCGGACAGCGGACGGGGGCTACACCTTC
>.|few|TRBV5-1|TRBJ2-2
CASSPSRDLLGTGELFF
TGCGCCAGCAGCCCGTCCCGGGACCTTCTGGGCACCGGGGAGCTGTTTTTT
>TRBD1|few|TRBV5-4|TRBJ1-2
CASSSGTGTYGYTF
TGTGCCAGCAGCTCCGGGACAGGAACCTATGGCTACACCTTC
>.|.|TRBV7-2|TRBJ2-2
CASSTRTGELFF
TGTGCCAGCAGCACCCGGACCGGGGAGCTGTTTTTT
>TRBD1|few|TRBV7-2|TRBJ1-5
CASSPDRGYQPQHF
TGTGCCAGCAGCCCGGACAGGGGCTATCAGCCCCAGCATTTT
>.|.|TRBV12-5|TRBJ2-7
CASATGDEQYF
TGTGCTAGTGCCACCGGGGACGAGCAGTACTTC
>TRBD2|.|TRBV4-2|TRBJ2-3
CASSRVLAGVGDTQYF
TGTGCCAGCTCCCGGGTTCTAGCGGGGGTGGGAGATACGCAGTATTTT
>.|.|TRBV5-1|TRBJ2-1
CASSLLATNEQFF
TGCGCCAGCAGCTTGCTAGCAACGAATGAGCAGTTCTTC
>.|few|TRBV14|TRBJ1-1
CASSGQGITEAFF
TGTGCCAGCAGTGGGCAGGGCATCACTGAAGCTTTCTTT
>TRBD1|few|TRBV7-3|TRBJ2-5
CASSAHGQGSGETQYF
TGTGCCAGCAGCGCCCATGGACAGGGTTCAGGAGAGACCCAGTACTTC
>.|.|TRBV18|TRBJ2-3
CASSPGGPDTQYF
TGTGCCAGCTCACCAGGGGGGCCAGATACGCAGTATTTT
>TRBD1|.|TRBV11-2|TRBJ2-7
CASSGPGQGSEQYF
TGTGCCAGCAGCGGGCCGGGACAGGGATCCGAGCAGTACTTC
>TRBD2|.|TRBV29-1|TRBJ2-3
CSVDGGGAADTQYF
TGCAGCGTTGACGGCGGGGGGGCCGCAGATACGCAGTATTTT
>TRBD1|few|TRBV27|TRBJ1-4
CASSPRTGDEKLFF
TGTGCCAGCAGTCCCCGGACAGGGGATGAAAAACTGTTTTTT
>TRBD2|few|TRBV5-1|TRBJ2-5
CASSSGLAEETQYF
TGCGCCAGCAGCTCTGGACTAGCGGAAGAGACCCAGTACTTC
>TRBD1|few|TRBV6-5|TRBJ2-7
CASSYQGDTPGEQYF
TGTGCCAGCAGTTACCAGGGGGACACCCCGGGGGAGCAGTACTTC
>.|.|TRBV13|TRBJ1-1
CASSLFMNTEAFF
TGTGCCAGCAGCTTATTCATGAACACTGAAGCTTTCTTT
>.|.|TRBV9|TRBJ1-3
CASSVGRRGGSGNTIYF
TGTGCCAGCAGCGTAGGTCGGCGAGGCGGCTCTGGAAACACCATATATTTT
>TRBD1|.|TRBV7-9|TRBJ2-4
CASSTDLGYRGYQYF
TGTGCCAGCAGCACCGATTTGGGGTACAGGGGATATCAGTACTTC
>TRBD1|.|TRBV5-1|TRBJ1-1
CASSSTGVGPEAEAFF
TGCGCCAGCAGCAGTACAGGGGTCGGTCCGGAGGCTGAAGCTTTCTTT
>.|few|TRBV7-2|TRBJ2-3
CASSLSTDTQYF
TGTGCCAGCAGCCTATCCACAGATACGCAGTATTTT
>.|few|TRBV25-1|TRBJ2-3
CASSDADYSSTDTQYF
TGTGCCAGCAGTGACGCAGACTACTCTAGCACAGATACGCAGTATTTT
>TRBD1|.|TRBV9|TRBJ2-7
CASSPPGGTGAKGQYF
TGTGCCAGCAGCCCCCCTGGGGGGACAGGGGCTAAGGGGCAGTACTTC
>.|.|TRBV7-2|TRBJ2-5
CASSLARAAQETQYF
TGTGCCAGCAGCTTAGCTCGGGCAGCCCAAGAGACCCAGTACTTC
>TRBD2|.|TRBV28|TRBJ2-1
CASSYWGGGSEQFF
TGTGCCAGCAGTTATTGGGGGGGAGGAAGTGAGCAGTTCTTC
>TRBD1|few|TRBV7-6|TRBJ1-3
CASSWYPQGAGNTIYF
TGTGCCAGCAGCTGGTACCCACAGGGGGCAGGGAACACCATATATTTT
>.|few|TRBV19|TRBJ1-6
CASSIGGGSPLHF
TGTGCCAGTAGTATCGGGGGGGGTTCACCCCTCCACTTT
>TRBD1|.|TRBV15|TRBJ2-7
CATSRDQVRGINEQYF
TGTGCCACCAGCAGAGATCAGGTCAGGGGGATAAACGAGCAGTACTTC
>.|.|TRBV5-6|TRBJ2-5
CASSPRGVFGIRETQYF
TGTGCCAGCAGCCCGAGAGGCGTATTTGGGATCCGGGAGACCCAGTACTTC
>TRBD1|few|TRBV14|TRBJ1-4
CASSDGTALNEKLFF
TGTGCCAGCAGCGATGGGACAGCCCTTAATGAAAAACTGTTTTTT
>.|.|TRBV28|TRBJ1-3
CASYERQGRNTIYF
TGTGCCAGCTACGAGAGGCAGGGGAGAAACACCATATATTTT
>.|few|TRBV5-4|TRBJ2-2
CASSPGHSDTGELFF
TGTGCCAGCAGCCCGGGACATTCGGACACCGGGGAGCTGTTTTTT
>.|.|TRBV27|TRBJ2-1
CASSLPYDNEQFF
TGTGCCAGCAGTTTGCCCTACGACAATGAGCAGTTCTTC
>.|.|TRBV18|TRBJ1-2
CASSQGNGYTF
TGTGCCAGCTCGCAGGGGAACGGCTACACCTTC
>.|few|TRBV9|TRBJ2-3
CASSLTGLSDTQYF
TGTGCCAGCAGCCTGACAGGCCTCTCGGATACGCAGTATTTT
>TRBD1|.|TRBV7-3|TRBJ1-3
CASSRDRGSGNTIYF
TGTGCCAGCAGCCGGGACAGGGGATCTGGAAACACCATATATTTT
>.|few|TRBV29-1|TRBJ1-6
CSADMPRSSYNSPLHF
TGCAGCGCCGATATGCCCAGGAGCTCCTATAATTCACCCCTCCACTTT
>TRBD2|few|TRBV27|TRBJ2-1
CASSLVLAGDRYNEQFF
TGTGCCAGCAGTTTGGTACTAGCGGGGGACCGCTACAATGAGCAGTTCTTC
>TRBD1|.|TRBV28|TRBJ1-2
CASLQGARAYGYTF
TGTGCCAGCCTTCAGGGGGCGCGTGCTTATGGCTACACCTTC
>.|few|TRBV9|TRBJ2-5
CASSASTGPVGETQYF
TGTGCCAGCAGCGCCTCGACAGGCCCCGTAGGCGAGACCCAGTACTTC
>.|few|TRBV30|TRBJ2-2
CAWSRDTNTGELFF
TGTGCCTGGAGCAGGGACACGAACACCGGGGAGCTGTTTTTT